This T cell receptor beta chain derives from a study of naive and memory T cell subsets. J was trimmed by 0 bases and V by 5 bases; bases with no gene match: 7. The CDR3 spans 17 residues. Germline CDR1 is MDHEN and CDR2 is SYDVKM. Findings and caveats of the study: In CD4 and CD8 cells, diversity dropped from naive through EMRA. Naive repertoires, especially CD8, held a few larger clonotypes, possibly memory cells re-expressing CD45RA.

Worth noting for this clonotype: Its target is unknown.

The beta constant-region primer was an equimolar mix of two oligonucleotides covering TRBC1 and TRBC2. Four rounds of PCR amplified the ligated cDNA using nested alpha and beta constant-region primers plus SP2. Ligation attached a single-stranded oligonucleotide with a 12-nucleotide UMI and the SP2 primer to the cDNA 3' end. TCRdb processed the UMI-ligation and nested PCR reads anew with MiXCR; each CDR3 protein has one entry. The sample consists of 150,000 or so distinct CDR3 sequences, 22% of them appearing once. The specimen sequenced was naive CD4+ T cells from blood. This chain links TRBV28 with TRBJ2-4; 10 bases map to TRBD1. The origin of this receptor is a human donor in good health. Written as DNA, the CDR3 is TGTGCCAGCAGTCCCCGGACAGGGGGAATAGCCAAAAACATTCAGTACTTC. It specifies CASSPRTGGIAKNIQYF.